Below, one T cell receptor beta chain is given with its context. Original handling: Built for papillary thyroid cancer, a distant-metastasis classifier drew on CDR3 differences across clinicopathological groups. TCRdb re-processed the PCR reads through MiXCR. These V and J calls originate from TCRdb's pipeline instead of the authors' own analysis. The sample shows under 20,000 clones, around 30% of them seen only once. This record belongs to a study of metastatic and nonmetastatic thyroid tumors. Across the study: Where malignant and benign thyroid patients were concerned, repertoires were compared across blood and tumor or nodule tissue.

Each patient came to thyroid surgery without any prior treatment (of any kind). The ends were cut back, 1 base at V and 2 bases at J, with 10 bases in the middle. Germline V gene lookup returns CDR1 MNHEY and CDR2 SVGEGT. The CDR3 extends over 15 amino acids. The chain has TRBV6-2 or TRBV6-3 and TRBJ2-3, with D unresolved. Sequencing was carried out using tumor tissue. The sequence was obtained from a female donor with papillary thyroid cancer or a benign thyroid nodule (not recorded which). Some clones in this sample may be carry-over from other donors' samples. CDR3 nucleotides: TGTGCCAGCAGTTACTTCCTCGCGGCCACAGATACGCAGTATTTT. Amino acid sequence: CASSYFLAATDTQYF.